Below, 24 T cell receptor beta chains from the same sample are listed, as sequenced in a study of CD8 T cells in ankylosing spondylitis. Their antigen targets remain unknown. Each CDR3 protein gets one entry after TCRdb re-called the 5' RACE reads with MiXCR. The repertoire consists of fewer than 500,000 distinct CDR3 sequences, with under 25% occurring once and the leading ten covering 16%. Study outcomes and limitations: Seven to nine highly homologous variants formed a TCR beta motif that appeared characteristic of ankylosing spondylitis blood.

The specimen sequenced was blood, either unsorted or a sorted T cell fraction (not recorded which). These receptor sequences come from a male donor with ankylosing spondylitis.

This clonotype was counted once. The rearrangement joins TRBV28 to TRBJ2-3; a possible D gene is TRBD2 (6 bases). The germline CDR1 and CDR2 sequences are MDHEN and SYDVKM. CDR3 length: 15 amino acids. Trimming left V 7 bases short and J 0 bases short, with 14 bases between. This CDR3 reads CASTSASASTDTQYF. Here the CDR3 DNA reads TGTGCCAGCACTTCCGCTAGCGCGAGCACAGATACGCAGTATTTT. Full variable domain (missing parts from reference TRBV28 and TRBJ2-3): DVKVTQSSRYLVKRTGEKVFLECVQDMDHENMFWYRQDPGLGLRLIYFSYDVKMKEKGDIPEGYSVSREKKERFSLILESASTNQTSMYLCASTSASASTDTQYFGPGTRLTVL.

The chain combines TRBV7-3 with TRBJ2-1, with 13 bases lining up with TRBD2. CDR3 length equals 15 residues. With V trimmed by 7 bases and J by 6 bases, 6 bases remained unmatched. Germline values: CDR1 SGHTA, CDR2 FQGTGA. The CDR3 sequence: CASTFGLAGVNEQFF. The CDR3 DNA reads TGTGCCAGCACCTTTGGACTAGCGGGAGTCAATGAGCAGTTCTTC.

This rearrangement joins TRBV9 to TRBJ1-2; tentative D call: TRBD1 (6 bases). The CDR3 has 13 amino acids. V lost 4 bases to trimming and J lost 5 bases, with 12 bases between them. CDR1 SGDLS and CDR2 YYNGEE come from the germline V gene. CDR3 region: CASSSSQGYGYTF. DNA for the CDR3: TGTGCCAGCAGCTCTTCGCAGGGGTATGGCTACACCTTC.

Only a few counts were recorded for this clonotype. The chain uses TRBV28 and TRBJ1-2; a possible D gene is TRBD1 (6 bases). Germline CDR1 MDHEN, CDR2 SYDVKM. V was shortened by 6 bases and J by 7 bases, with 18 bases between the two germline ends. The CDR3 is 14 amino acids. The CDR3 nucleotides read TGTGCCAGCAGACTAAATCTGGGGGGCAGTGGCTACACCTTC. It translates to CASRLNLGGSGYTF.

The chain links TRBV20-1 to TRBJ1-1; D not resolved. The CDR3 loop spans 15 amino acids. V was trimmed by 2 bases and J by 6 bases, leaving 19 bases between them. The germline CDR1 and CDR2 sequences are DFQATT and SNEGSKA (reference sequence). The CDR3 loop reads CSARIADVGGPEAFF. DNA for the CDR3: TGCAGTGCTAGAATCGCGGACGTAGGAGGGCCTGAAGCTTTCTTT.

V usage is TRBV7-9 and J usage is TRBJ1-2, with D unclear. Looked up from germline, CDR1 is SEHNR and CDR2 is FQNEAQ (reference sequence). CDR3 length: 14 amino acids. Trimming pared 1 base from V and 1 base from J, leaving 7 bases between. The CDR3 sequence is CASSLGGFNYGYTF. CDR3 DNA: TGTGCCAGCAGCTTAGGTGGATTTAACTATGGCTACACCTTC.

The rearrangement joins TRBV27 to TRBJ2-6; D is unresolved. Trimming pared 5 bases from V and 3 bases from J, leaving 11 bases between. This CDR3 has 15 residues. Germline CDR1 and CDR2: MNHEY and SMNVEV (reference sequence). This CDR3 reads CASSPSWVGANVLTF. In DNA form, the CDR3 reads TGTGCCAGCAGTCCCTCTTGGGTTGGGGCCAACGTCCTGACTTTC.

V and J are TRBV19 and TRBJ2-1; D not certain. CDR1 and CDR2 from the germline V gene are LNHDA and SQIVND (reference sequence). CDR3 length equals 16 residues. V lost 5 bases and J 7 bases, leaving 21 bases between the germline ends. CDR3: CASSSPPWGFGNEQFF. The CDR3 region has the DNA TGTGCCAGTAGTTCACCCCCCTGGGGTTTTGGGAATGAGCAGTTCTTC. Full variable domain (outside the CDR3, taken from reference TRBV19 and TRBJ2-1): DGGITQSPKYLFRKEGQNVTLSCEQNLNHDAMYWYRQDPGQGLRLIYYSQIVNDFQKGDIAEGYSVSREKKESFPLTVTSAQKNPTAFYLCASSSPPWGFGNEQFFGPGTRLTVL.

The chain combines TRBV7-8 with TRBJ1-1; 10 positions match TRBD1. The CDR3 is made up of 15 amino acids. Germline CDR1 reads SGHVS; CDR2 reads FQNEAQ. V was pared by 5 bases and J by 4 bases, with 7 bases of the junction left unmatched. The CDR3 spells CASSANRDRGTEAFF. The DNA of the CDR3 is TGTGCCAGCAGCGCGAACCGGGACAGGGGCACTGAAGCTTTCTTT.

This clonotype appeared a few times. The rearrangement joins TRBV6-6 to TRBJ2-7; possibly TRBD1 for D (9 bases). Trimming cost V 7 bases and J 9 bases, with 19 bases left between them. The CDR3 spans 13 residues. Germline V gene sequence: CDR1 MNHNY, CDR2 SVGAGI (reference sequence). CDR3 sequence reads: CASTGQGLVMQYF. CDR3 nucleotides: TGTGCCAGCACGGGACAGGGACTAGTCATGCAGTACTTC.

This clonotype was recorded once. The chain carries TRBV10-1 and TRBJ2-3; tentatively, D is TRBD1 or TRBD2 (5 bases each). Deletions cut 4 bases from V and 6 bases from J, with 17 bases between. The germline V gene has CDR1 WNHNN and CDR2 SYGVQD (reference sequence). The CDR3 totals 15 residues. CDR3 coding DNA: TGCGCCAGCAGTGCGTACGGGACGTCTGTGGATACGCAGTATTTT. It is translated as CASSAYGTSVDTQYF.

The chain's CDR3 is CASSETGFGETQYF. CDR3 DNA: TGTGCCAGCAGTGAGACAGGGTTTGGAGAGACCCAGTACTTC. The chain couples TRBV2 to TRBJ2-5, with 7 bases that match TRBD1. V dropped 3 bases and J dropped 4; count of bases not matched to a gene: 5. Germline CDR1 reads SNHLY; CDR2 reads FYNNEI. CDR3 length: 14 residues.

This rearrangement joins TRBV29-1 to TRBJ2-5; 8 nucleotides line up with TRBD1. The germline V gene encodes CDR1 SQVTM and CDR2 ANQGSEA. V lost 4 bases, J lost 7 bases, and 2 bases stayed unmatched. This CDR3 has 11 residues. The CDR3 loop is CSVGTGRTQYF. The CDR3 DNA reads as TGCAGCGTTGGGACAGGGAGGACCCAGTACTTC.

CDR3 DNA: TGTGCCAGCTCACCGGGGCTAGCGGAAATCTACGAGCAGTACTTC. It encodes CASSPGLAEIYEQYF. The chain employs TRBV18 and TRBJ2-7, with 7 nucleotides matching TRBD2. V was clipped by 3 bases and J by 3 bases; unmatched bases: 8. CDR3 size: 15 residues. From germline, CDR1 is KGHSH and CDR2 LQKENI.

This clonotype was counted only a few times. The chain links TRBV7-2 to TRBJ1-5; D may be TRBD1 (6 bases). In germline, CDR1 is SGHTA, CDR2 FQGNSA. Trimming cost V 5 bases and J 3 bases, with 11 bases left between them. CDR3 length: 14 amino acids. CDR3 in DNA: TGTGCCAGCAGCCCTGGGGACACCAATCAGCCCCAGCATTTT. Its protein product is CASSPGDTNQPQHF.

This clonotype was observed a handful of times. The chain employs TRBV5-1 and TRBJ1-1; maybe TRBD1 (6 bases). CDR1 SGHRS and CDR2 YFSETQ come from the germline V gene. Trimming took off 4 bases at V and 8 bases at J, with 18 bases between the two ends. The CDR3 runs 14 residues. The CDR3 loop reads CASSLTQGPGEAFF. CDR3 nucleotide sequence: TGCGCCAGCAGCCTGACCCAGGGGCCGGGGGAAGCTTTCTTT.

The chain links TRBV20-1 to TRBJ2-1; 13 nucleotides match TRBD2. Trimming removed 6 bases from V and 8 bases from J; junction bases left unmatched: 22. Looked up from germline, CDR1 is DFQATT and CDR2 is SNEGSKA (reference sequence). The CDR3 loop spans 19 amino acids. The CDR3, as DNA: TGCAGTGCAACACTAGCGGGAGGGTCAAATTTTGGGGCAGGGGATGAGCAGTTCTTC. It specifies CSATLAGGSNFGAGDEQFF.

Many counts were recorded for this clonotype. This chain links TRBV15 with TRBJ2-1, with TRBD2 matching over 13 bases. Germline values: CDR1 LNHNV, CDR2 YYDKDF (reference sequence). The CDR3 is 17 residues long. V was clipped by 5 bases and J by 4 bases; unmatched bases: 8. CDR3 in DNA: TGTGCCACCAGCGGCCGGACTAGCGGGAGTGTATACAATGAGCAGTTCTTC. Translated, it gives CATSGRTSGSVYNEQFF. The complete variable domain, with remaining parts taken from reference TRBV15 and TRBJ2-1, reads DAMVIQNPRYQVTQFGKPVTLSCSQTLNHNVMYWYQQKSSQAPKLLFHYYDKDFNNEADTPDNFQSRRPNTSFCFLDIRSPGLGDTAMYLCATSGRTSGSVYNEQFFGPGTRLTVL.

The genes are TRBV28 and TRBJ1-5; a possible D gene is TRBD1 (6 bases). Trimming pared 1 base from V and 8 bases from J, leaving 6 bases between. The CDR3 has 12 residues. The germline gives CDR1 MDHEN, CDR2 SYDVKM. Written as DNA, the CDR3 is TGTGCCAGCAGTTTATCAGGGGAGCCCCAGCATTTT. This translates into CASSLSGEPQHF.

This clonotype has more than one count but fewer than ten. V gene TRBV11-3 combines with J gene TRBJ2-1, with a weak D call TRBD1 (6 bases). V lost 1 base and J 5 bases, leaving 12 bases between the germline ends. CDR1 SGHNT and CDR2 YENEEA come from the germline V gene. CDR3 length: 15 residues. The CDR3 bases are TGTGCCAGCAGCTTAGGCCCCAGGGGCAACAATGAGCAGTTCTTC. This translates into CASSLGPRGNNEQFF. The full variable domain, its missing parts supplied by reference TRBV11-3 and TRBJ2-1, is EAGVVQSPRYKIIEKKQPVAFWCNPISGHNTLYWYLQNLGQGPELLIRYENEEAVDDSQLPKDRFSAERLKGVDSTLKIQPAELGDSAVYLCASSLGPRGNNEQFFGPGTRLTVL.

This clonotype was seen once. This chain links TRBV28 with TRBJ1-2; no clear D gene. From germline, CDR1 is MDHEN and CDR2 SYDVKM. The CDR3 covers 15 residues. The ends were cut back, 4 bases at V and 5 bases at J, with 17 bases in the middle. The CDR3 protein is CASSSPDGFRYGYTF. The DNA for the CDR3 is TGTGCCAGCAGTTCCCCCGACGGATTCAGATATGGCTACACCTTC.

This clonotype was detected only a few times. V and J are TRBV5-1 and TRBJ1-1, with no clear D. Germline lookup yields CDR1 SGHRS and CDR2 YFSETQ. The CDR3 covers 14 residues. Trimming cost V 1 base and J 3 bases, with 10 bases left between them. CDR3 DNA: TGCGCCAGCAGCTTGTTTACTTTGGACACTGAAGCTTTCTTT. Translated, it gives CASSLFTLDTEAFF.

In this sample, this clonotype turned up a few times. This sequence joins TRBV7-3 and TRBJ2-2, with unresolved D. Germline CDR1 SGHTA, CDR2 FQGTGA. The CDR3 runs 14 residues. V gave up 3 bases and J gave up 3 bases, with 8 bases separating them. CDR3 DNA: TGTGCCAGCAGCTTCTCCCGGGACACCGGGGAGCTGTTTTTT. Translating it yields CASSFSRDTGELFF.

This clonotype was found a few times. The V gene is TRBV20-1, the J gene TRBJ2-1; perhaps TRBD1 as D (7 bases). V lost 3 bases, J lost 5 bases, and 14 bases lay in between. Germline CDR1 reads DFQATT; CDR2 reads SNEGSKA (reference sequence). This CDR3 has 14 amino acids. The CDR3 DNA follows: TGCAGTGCTAGTGGGTCCAGGGGGGACAATGAGCAGTTCTTC. This sequence encodes CSASGSRGDNEQFF.